A selection of T cell receptor beta chains follows, all from one sample in a study of CD8 T cells in ankylosing spondylitis. TCRdb itself ran the 5' RACE reads through MiXCR, one entry per CDR3 protein. The profile covers roughly 120,000 distinct CDR3 sequences, with roughly 7.3% appearing a single time and roughly an eighth taken by the ten largest. The sequencing sample was made of blood, either unsorted or a sorted T cell fraction (not recorded which). The origin of the receptors is a male donor with ankylosing spondylitis or in good health (not recorded which). Each CDR3 is given with its conserved first and last residue. Fields, in order: V gene, D gene, J gene, clone size, CDR3 protein, CDR3 DNA. The D gene is left open where the match is weak. The size entry is marked missing in some rows and otherwise reads once, few, many or a size class.

V: TRBV12-5
D: .
J: TRBJ2-1
size: many
CDR3: CASGLVLGTGAYNEQFF
DNA: TGTGCTAGTGGTTTGGTACTGGGGACTGGGGCCTACAATGAGCAGTTCTTC

V: TRBV30
D: .
J: TRBJ1-2
size: many
CDR3: CAWRTNYGYTF
DNA: TGTGCCTGGAGAACTAATTATGGCTACACCTTC

V: TRBV7-9
D: .
J: TRBJ2-7
size: many
CDR3: CASRQGYEQYF
DNA: TGTGCCAGCAGGCAGGGGTACGAGCAGTACTTC

V: TRBV7-2
D: TRBD2
J: TRBJ2-5
size: many
CDR3: CASSLGLAGAWETQYF
DNA: TGTGCCAGCAGCTTAGGGCTAGCGGGAGCATGGGAGACCCAGTACTTC

V: TRBV12-3/TRBV12-4
D: TRBD2
J: TRBJ2-2
size: many
CDR3: CASGVAGPGGELFF
DNA: TGTGCCAGCGGCGTAGCGGGTCCAGGAGGGGAGCTGTTTTTT

V: TRBV5-1
D: .
J: TRBJ2-2
size: many
CDR3: CASSLDRTGELFF
DNA: TGCGCCAGCAGCTTGGACAGGACCGGGGAGCTGTTTTTT

V: TRBV10-2
D: .
J: TRBJ1-1
size: many
CDR3: CASSETRGGNTEAFF
DNA: TGCGCCAGCAGTGAGACTAGGGGGGGGAACACTGAAGCTTTCTTT

V: TRBV15
D: .
J: TRBJ2-6
size: many
CDR3: CATSIGANVLTF
DNA: TGTGCCACCAGCATAGGGGCCAACGTCCTGACTTTC

V: TRBV12-3/TRBV12-4
D: .
J: TRBJ1-2
size: many
CDR3: CASRSTGGPYGYTF
DNA: TGTGCCAGCAGATCCACGGGGGGGCCCTATGGCTACACCTTC

V: TRBV12-3/TRBV12-4
D: .
J: TRBJ1-2
size: many
CDR3: CASRSDSGHGYTF
DNA: TGTGCCAGCCGGTCAGACTCCGGGCATGGCTACACCTTC

V: TRBV29-1
D: TRBD2
J: TRBJ2-1
size: few
CDR3: CSTDTTSGGRFYNEQFF
DNA: TGCAGCACTGACACGACTAGCGGAGGCCGATTCTACAATGAGCAGTTCTTC

V: TRBV5-1
D: .
J: TRBJ2-7
size: .
CDR3: CASSFGLLDEQYF
DNA: TGCGCCAGCAGCTTCGGGCTCTTGGACGAGCAGTACTTC

V: TRBV5-1
D: TRBD2
J: TRBJ2-7
size: many
CDR3: CASSLLPSGISTPVEQYF
DNA: TGCGCCAGCAGCTTGCTTCCTAGCGGGATTTCCACCCCGGTCGAGCAGTACTTC

V: TRBV7-6
D: .
J: TRBJ2-7
size: many
CDR3: CASSLAPSSYEQYF
DNA: TGTGCCAGCAGCTTAGCGCCGAGCTCCTACGAGCAGTACTTC

V: TRBV20-1
D: TRBD1
J: TRBJ1-2
size: many
CDR3: CSARGNRGQGANYGYTF
DNA: TGCAGTGCTAGGGGGAACAGGGGGCAAGGGGCAAACTATGGCTACACCTTC

V: TRBV5-1
D: .
J: TRBJ1-5
size: many
CDR3: CASSLDPSNQPQHF
DNA: TGCGCCAGCAGCTTGGATCCGAGCAATCAGCCCCAGCATTTT

V: TRBV7-9
D: .
J: TRBJ1-1
size: many
CDR3: CASSPPAIGTSNTEAFF
DNA: TGTGCCAGCAGCCCACCGGCGATCGGCACCTCAAACACTGAAGCTTTCTTT

V: TRBV20-1
D: TRBD2
J: TRBJ2-1
size: many
CDR3: CSALGLAENEQFF
DNA: TGCAGTGCTTTGGGACTAGCGGAAAATGAGCAGTTCTTC

V: TRBV27
D: TRBD1
J: TRBJ2-2
size: many
CDR3: CASSFRGQGAGELFF
DNA: TGTGCCAGCAGTTTTAGGGGACAGGGGGCGGGGGAGCTGTTTTTT

V: TRBV27
D: TRBD1
J: TRBJ2-6
size: many
CDR3: CASSRDRVSGANVLTF
DNA: TGTGCCAGCAGCCGTGACAGGGTTTCTGGGGCCAACGTCCTGACTTTC

V: TRBV29-1
D: .
J: TRBJ1-1
size: .
CDR3: CSVGPRGNTEAFF
DNA: TGCAGCGTTGGCCCTCGAGGGAACACTGAAGCTTTCTTT

V: TRBV12-3/TRBV12-4
D: .
J: TRBJ2-1
size: many
CDR3: CASTPRTGKAYNEQFF
DNA: TGTGCCAGCACCCCCAGAACAGGGAAGGCCTACAATGAGCAGTTCTTC

V: TRBV20-1
D: TRBD2
J: TRBJ2-7
size: few
CDR3: CSAADPAGGYEQYF
DNA: TGCAGTGCTGCTGATCCAGCGGGAGGGTACGAGCAGTACTTC

V: TRBV5-1
D: TRBD2
J: TRBJ2-1
size: many
CDR3: CASSSSSGRVVEQFF
DNA: TGCGCCAGCAGCTCGTCTAGCGGGAGGGTTGTTGAGCAGTTCTTC